This entry concerns a single T cell receptor beta chain. Its antigen is unidentified. A CD45RO/CCR7/CD25/CD127/CD95/CD27 panel sorted naive, central memory, regulatory and stem cell-like memory CD4+ cells. The data were taken from a study of beta chain features in type 1 diabetes. Expressed TCRB transcripts got sequenced, as all isolated RNA was reverse transcribed. The average read count of naive, central memory and regulatory T cell samples was approximately 3.5 million. Assay: immunoSEQ multiplex PCR; the TCRdb copy retains only in-frame clones and omits some. The sample gives around 600,000 clones, 9.5% to 15% of which show up once; more than 0.095% is in the top ten. Study results and limitations: Type 1 diabetes patients had moderately but significantly shorter TCRB CDR3s in all four CD4+ subsets. Naive, central memory and Treg TCRB repertoires seemed to resemble each other more closely in patients than they did in healthy donors.

The receptor was derived from a man in his thirties or forties with type 1 diabetes. Sequenced: naive CD4+ T cells from blood.

Written as DNA, the CDR3 is TGTGCCAGCAAGAGAATCCGGGAGCTGTTTTTT. Translated, it gives CASKRIRELFF. The rearrangement links TRBV28 to TRBJ2-2; no clear D gene. The CDR3 is made up of 11 amino acids. Trimming stripped 7 bases from V and 9 bases from J, with 9 bases between. Germline-derived CDR1 and CDR2 are MDHEN and SYDVKM.